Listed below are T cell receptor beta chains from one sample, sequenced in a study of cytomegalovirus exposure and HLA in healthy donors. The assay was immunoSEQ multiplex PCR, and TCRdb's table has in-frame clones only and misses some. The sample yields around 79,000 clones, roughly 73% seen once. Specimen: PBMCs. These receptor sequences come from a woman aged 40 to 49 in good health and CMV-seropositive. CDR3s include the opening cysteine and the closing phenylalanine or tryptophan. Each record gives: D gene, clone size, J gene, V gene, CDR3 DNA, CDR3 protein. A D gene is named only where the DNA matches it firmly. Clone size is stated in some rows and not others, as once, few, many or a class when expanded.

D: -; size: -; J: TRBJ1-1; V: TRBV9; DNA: TGTGCCAGCAGCGTAGGTGCCAGGAACACTGAAGCTTTCTTT; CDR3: CASSVGARNTEAFF
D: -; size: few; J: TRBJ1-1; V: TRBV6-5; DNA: TGTGCCACTAATCCGGGGGACACTGAAGCTTTCTTT; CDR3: CATNPGDTEAFF
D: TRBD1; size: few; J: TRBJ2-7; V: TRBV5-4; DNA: TGTGCCAGCAGCTTGCCAGGACAGGGGGCGTTCGAGCAGTACTTC; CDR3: CASSLPGQGAFEQYF
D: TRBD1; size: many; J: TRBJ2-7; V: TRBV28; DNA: TGTGCCAGCATGATCACAGGGGGAACCTACGAGCAGTACTTC; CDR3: CASMITGGTYEQYF
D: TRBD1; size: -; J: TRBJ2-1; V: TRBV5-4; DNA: TGTGCCAGCAGCACCGGGACAGGGTACAATGAGCAGTTCTTC; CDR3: CASSTGTGYNEQFF
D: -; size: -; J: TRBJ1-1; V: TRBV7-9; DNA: TGTGCCAGCAGCCGCAGGGAAGGGACTTTCTTT; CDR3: CASSRREGTFF
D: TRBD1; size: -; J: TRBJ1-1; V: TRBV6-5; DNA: TGTGCCAGCAGTTTCGGGACAGGTAACACTGAAGCTTTCTTT; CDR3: CASSFGTGNTEAFF
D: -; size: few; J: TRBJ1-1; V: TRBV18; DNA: TGTGCCAGCTCACCACCGGACACCGTGAACACTGAAGCTTTCTTT; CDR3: CASSPPDTVNTEAFF
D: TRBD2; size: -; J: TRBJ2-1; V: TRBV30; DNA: TGTGCCTGGAACCCAACTAGCGGGGCAAACTACAATGAGCAGTTCTTC; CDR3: CAWNPTSGANYNEQFF
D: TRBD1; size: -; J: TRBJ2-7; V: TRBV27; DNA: TGTGCCAGCAGTCTAACAGGGGCATTCTCCTACGAGCAGTACTTC; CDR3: CASSLTGAFSYEQYF
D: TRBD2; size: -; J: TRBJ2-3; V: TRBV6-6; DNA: TGTGCCAGCAGCCGAAAGATAACTAGCGCCGCAGATACGCAGTATTTT; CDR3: CASSRKITSAADTQYF
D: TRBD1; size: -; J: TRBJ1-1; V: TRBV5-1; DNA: TGCGCCAGCAGAGAAGGGACAGCTCCCCTTGAAGCTTTCTTT; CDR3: CASREGTAPLEAFF
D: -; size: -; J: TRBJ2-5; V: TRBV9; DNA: TGTGCCAGCAGCGTAGATTCGGGGTGGAGTGTGGGAGAGACCCAGTACTTC; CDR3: CASSVDSGWSVGETQYF
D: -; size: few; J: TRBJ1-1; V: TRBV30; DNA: TGTCCCTGGTACACCAACACCGAAGCTTTCTTT; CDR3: CPWYTNTEAFF
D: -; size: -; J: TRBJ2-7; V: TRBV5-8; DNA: TGTGCCAGCAGCTTGACAGTAACTTTACTCTACGAGCAGTACTTC; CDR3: CASSLTVTLLYEQYF
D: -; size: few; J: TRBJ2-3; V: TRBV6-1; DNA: TGTGCCAGCACTAAGGGAGCAAGGGTAACGCAGTATTTT; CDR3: CASTKGARVTQYF
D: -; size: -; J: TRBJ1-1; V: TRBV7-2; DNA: TGTGCCAGCAGCCCCGACAGTATAACTGAAGCTTTCTTT; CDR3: CASSPDSITEAFF
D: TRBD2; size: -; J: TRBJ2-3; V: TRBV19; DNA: TGTGCCAGTGCGAGACTAGCGGGCCGCACAGATACGCAGTATTTT; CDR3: CASARLAGRTDTQYF
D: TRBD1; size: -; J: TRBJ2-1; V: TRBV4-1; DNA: TGCGCCAGCAGCCATCTAGTCCGGGACAGCAATGAGCAGTTCTTC; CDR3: CASSHLVRDSNEQFF
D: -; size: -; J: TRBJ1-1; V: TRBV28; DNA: TGTGCCAGCAGTTCAGGGGACCTGAACACTGAAGCTTTCTTT; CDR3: CASSSGDLNTEAFF
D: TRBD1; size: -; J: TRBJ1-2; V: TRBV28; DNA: TGTGCCAGCAGTTTGGGAAACAGGGGGGAATATGGCTACACCTTC; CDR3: CASSLGNRGEYGYTF
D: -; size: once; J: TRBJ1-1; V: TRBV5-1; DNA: TGCGCCAGCAGCTTGTCCTCAGTTCTTAACACTGAAGCTTTCTTT; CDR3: CASSLSSVLNTEAFF
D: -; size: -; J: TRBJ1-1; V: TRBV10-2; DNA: TGCGCCAGCACCGACAGCTACACTGAAGCTTTCTTT; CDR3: CASTDSYTEAFF
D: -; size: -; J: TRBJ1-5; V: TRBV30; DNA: TGTGCCTGGAGTAACGGGAATTGGGGTCAGCCCCAGCATTTT; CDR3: CAWSNGNWGQPQHF
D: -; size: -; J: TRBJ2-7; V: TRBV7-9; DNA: TGTGCCAGCAGCTTAACCGGGTACAACGAGCAGTACTTC; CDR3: CASSLTGYNEQYF
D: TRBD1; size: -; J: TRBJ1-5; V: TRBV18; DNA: TGTGCCAGCTCACCAACGGACAGGGGGCTCGGACAGCCCCAGCATTTT; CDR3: CASSPTDRGLGQPQHF
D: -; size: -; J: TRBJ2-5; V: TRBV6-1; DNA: TGTGCCAGCAGGACCGGGACTCTACAAGAGACCCAGTACTTC; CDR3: CASRTGTLQETQYF
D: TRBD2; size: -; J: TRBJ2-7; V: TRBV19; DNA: TGTGCCAGTAGGTCGACTAGCGGGAGAGGATACGAGCAGTACTTC; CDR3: CASRSTSGRGYEQYF
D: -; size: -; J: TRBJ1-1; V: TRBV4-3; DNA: TGCGCCAGCAGCCACCCCGGGTCTTCCACTGAAGCTTTCTTT; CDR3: CASSHPGSSTEAFF
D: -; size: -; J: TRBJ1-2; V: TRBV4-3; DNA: TGCGCCAGCAGCCAAGATAGTGGCAGGGTGTATGGCTACACCTTC; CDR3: CASSQDSGRVYGYTF
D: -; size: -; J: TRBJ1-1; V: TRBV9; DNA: TGTGCCAGCAGCGTAGATTCTCGGGCGGGGGCGAACACTGAAGCTTTCTTT; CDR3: CASSVDSRAGANTEAFF
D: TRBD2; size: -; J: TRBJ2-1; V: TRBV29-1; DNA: TGCAGCGTTGTAGGTCACGGCGGGGGAACTGGGAGTTGGGAGCAGTTCTTC; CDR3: CSVVGHGGGTGSWEQFF
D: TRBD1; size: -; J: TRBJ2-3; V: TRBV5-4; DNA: TGTGCCAGCAGTCAGGACAGGGGAGATACGCAGTATTTT; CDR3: CASSQDRGDTQYF
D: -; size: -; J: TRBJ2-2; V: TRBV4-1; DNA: TGCGCCAGCAGCCAAGACAGGGGTGTCGGGGAGCTGTTTTTT; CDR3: CASSQDRGVGELFF
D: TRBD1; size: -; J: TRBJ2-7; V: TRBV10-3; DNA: TGTGCCATCAGCGCCCCGGACAGGGGCTACGAGCAGTACTTC; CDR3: CAISAPDRGYEQYF
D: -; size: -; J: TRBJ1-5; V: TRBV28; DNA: TGTGCCAGCAGGGTACCAGGAAATAGCAATCAGCCCCAGCATTTT; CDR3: CASRVPGNSNQPQHF
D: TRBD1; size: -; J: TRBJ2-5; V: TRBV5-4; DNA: TGTGCCAGCAGCTCCGGACAGGGAAGAGAGACCCAGTACTTC; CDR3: CASSSGQGRETQYF
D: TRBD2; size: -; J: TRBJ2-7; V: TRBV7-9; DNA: TGTGCCAGCAGCGCAGGCTCCGGGACTAGCGGCTTCTACGAGCAGTACTTC; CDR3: CASSAGSGTSGFYEQYF
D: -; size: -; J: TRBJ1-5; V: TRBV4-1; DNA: TGCGCCATCAGTCGCGGGATTGACGGGGGTAGCGATCAGCCCCAGCATTTT; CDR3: CAISRGIDGGSDQPQHF
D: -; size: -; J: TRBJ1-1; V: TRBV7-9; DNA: TGTGCCAGCAGTTTAACTCGACAGGAACGAGGTGAAGCTTTCTTT; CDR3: CASSLTRQERGEAFF
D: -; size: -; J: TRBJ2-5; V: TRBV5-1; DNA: TGCGCCAGCAGCTGGGCGGGCGGAAAACAAGAGACCCAGTACTTC; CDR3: CASSWAGGKQETQYF
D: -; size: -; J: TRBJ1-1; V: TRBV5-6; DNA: TGTGCCAGCAGCTTGTATGGACAGCGCACTGAAGCTTTCTTT; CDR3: CASSLYGQRTEAFF
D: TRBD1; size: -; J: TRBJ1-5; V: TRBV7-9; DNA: TGTGCCAGCAGCCCGACAGGGGATAGCAATCAGCCCCAGCATTTT; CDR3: CASSPTGDSNQPQHF
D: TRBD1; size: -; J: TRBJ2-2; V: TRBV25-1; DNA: TGTGCCAGCAGTGAGCGACAGGGCGACACCGGGGAGCTGTTTTTT; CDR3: CASSERQGDTGELFF
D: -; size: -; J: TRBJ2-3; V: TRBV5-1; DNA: TGCGCCAGCAGCTTGGCAATCACAGATACGCAGTATTTT; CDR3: CASSLAITDTQYF
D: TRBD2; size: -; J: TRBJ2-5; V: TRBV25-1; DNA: TGTGCCAGCAGTGAAGCTAGCGGGAGAGGGTTCCGGGAGACCCAGTACTTC; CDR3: CASSEASGRGFRETQYF
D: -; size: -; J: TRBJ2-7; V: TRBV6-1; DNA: TGTGCCAGCAGTGAAGCGGGCCTAACCTACGAGCAGTACTTC; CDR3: CASSEAGLTYEQYF
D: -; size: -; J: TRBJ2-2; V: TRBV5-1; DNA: TGCGCCAGCAGCCCCGGGGGAACGAACACCGGGGAGCTGTTTTTT; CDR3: CASSPGGTNTGELFF
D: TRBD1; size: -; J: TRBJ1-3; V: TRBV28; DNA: TGTGCCAGCAGTTGGCGGGACAGGGGCTCTGGAAACACCATATATTTT; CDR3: CASSWRDRGSGNTIYF
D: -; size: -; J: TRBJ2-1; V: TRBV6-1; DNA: TGTGCCAGCACCGGACAGAGCTCCTACAATGAGCAGTTCTTC; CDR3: CASTGQSSYNEQFF
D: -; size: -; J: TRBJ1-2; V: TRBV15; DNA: TGTGCCACCAGCAGAGATCAAGTGGAGGGGATGATCTACTATGGCTACACCTTC; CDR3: CATSRDQVEGMIYYGYTF
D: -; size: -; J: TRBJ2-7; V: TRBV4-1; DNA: TGCGCCAGCAGCCAAGATGTCCTGGGGGGGCGCTACGAGCAGTACTTC; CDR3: CASSQDVLGGRYEQYF
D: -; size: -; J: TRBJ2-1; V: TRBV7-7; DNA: TGTGCCAGCAGCACGGTCCGGGATGGGGGGGCCACCTACAATGAGCAGTTCTTC; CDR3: CASSTVRDGGATYNEQFF
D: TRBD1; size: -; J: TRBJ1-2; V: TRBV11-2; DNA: TGTGCCAGCAGCCCACAGGGGGTCGGCGGCTATGGCTACACCTTC; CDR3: CASSPQGVGGYGYTF
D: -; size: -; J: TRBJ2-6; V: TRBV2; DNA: TGTGCCAGCAGCCCCCGGGTTCCGATTGCTGGGGCCAACGTCCTGACTTTC; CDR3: CASSPRVPIAGANVLTF
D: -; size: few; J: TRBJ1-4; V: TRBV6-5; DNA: TGTGCCAGCAGTTCACAGGGTGAAAAACTGTTTTTT; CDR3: CASSSQGEKLFF
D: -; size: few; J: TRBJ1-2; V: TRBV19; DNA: TGTGCCAGTAGTACACAACAGGGTTTGGGGGGCTACACCTTC; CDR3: CASSTQQGLGGYTF